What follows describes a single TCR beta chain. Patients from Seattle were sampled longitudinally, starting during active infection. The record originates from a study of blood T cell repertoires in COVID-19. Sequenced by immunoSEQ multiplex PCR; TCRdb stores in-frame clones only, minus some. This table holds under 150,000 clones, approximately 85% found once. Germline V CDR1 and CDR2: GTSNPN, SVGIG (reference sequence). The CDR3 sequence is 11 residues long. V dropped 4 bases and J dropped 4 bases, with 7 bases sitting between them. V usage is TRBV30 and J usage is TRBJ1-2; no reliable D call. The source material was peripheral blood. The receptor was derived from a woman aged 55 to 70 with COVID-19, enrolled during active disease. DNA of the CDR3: TGTGCCTGGACGGGGTCCTATGGCTACACCTTC. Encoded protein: CAWTGSYGYTF.